These 22 T cell receptor beta chains were all obtained from the same sample, sequenced in a study of long-term antiretroviral therapy in people with HIV. The authors ran the immunoSEQ assay, v3.0, at survey level. The protocol was immunoSEQ multiplex PCR, while the TCRdb copy is restricted to in-frame clones and leaves out a portion. The repertoire consists of roughly 34,000 clones, with more than 75% occurring once and the leading ten covering 3.2%. The sequenced sample was unsorted PBMCs, obtained 1.9 years after starting antiretroviral therapy. The receptors derive from a man between 18 and 29 years old with HIV.

This clone was counted a single time. The chain joins TRBV5-4 to TRBJ2-5; D is perhaps TRBD1 (6 bases). V was cut by 9 bases and J by 2 bases, with 14 bases left in between. The CDR3 sequence is 13 residues long. Germline CDR1 reads SGHNT; CDR2 reads YYREEE (reference sequence). Here the CDR3 DNA reads TGTGCCACTTCCTGGGACACTCAAGAGACCCAGTACTTC. Translation gives CATSWDTQETQYF.

This clone was seen only once. This chain connects TRBV5-5 to TRBJ1-5, with TRBD1 matching 7 bases. Germline CDR1 is SGHKS and CDR2 is YYEKEE (reference sequence). The V segment lost 1 base and the J segment 5 bases; nucleotides outside the gene matches: 6. The CDR3 loop spans 15 amino acids. The CDR3, as DNA: TGTGCCAGCAGCTTGATAGGGGGCGATGATCAGCCCCAGCATTTT. Encoded protein: CASSLIGGDDQPQHF. Combining the CDR3 with reference TRBV5-5 and TRBJ1-5 gives the whole variable domain DAGVTQSPTHLIKTRGQQVTLRCSPISGHKSVSWYQQVLGQGPQFIFQYYEKEERGRGNFPDRFSARQFPNYSSELNVNALLLGDSALYLCASSLIGGDDQPQHFGDGTRLSIL.

The V call is TRBV16, the J call TRBJ1-1; maybe TRBD1 (6 bases). Germline V CDR1 and CDR2: KGHSY, FQNENV. CDR3 length: 16 amino acids. V gave up 4 bases and J gave up 5 bases, with 20 bases separating them. The CDR3 DNA reads as TGTGCCAGCAGCCCCATTCAGGGGCCAACGGAGACTGAAGCTTTCTTT. This translates into CASSPIQGPTETEAFF.

This sequence joins TRBV28 and TRBJ2-7, with TRBD2 identical over 11 bases. CDR1 is MDHEN and CDR2 is SYDVKM in the germline V gene. This CDR3 is 13 amino acids long. J lost 2 bases, V lost 10 bases, and 4 bases had no gene match. CDR3 nucleotide sequence: TGTGCCACCATACTAGCGGGGGCCTACGAGCAGTACTTC. Its protein is CATILAGAYEQYF.

The rearrangement joins TRBV11-3 to TRBJ1-1; D uncertain. Trimming took 5 bases from V and 1 from J, leaving 8 bases between them. Germline assignment: CDR1 SGHNT and CDR2 YENEEA. This CDR3 region has 13 residues. CDR3 loop: CASSRRANTEAFF. Written as DNA, the CDR3 is TGTGCCAGCAGCCGGAGGGCGAACACTGAAGCTTTCTTT.

This clone was observed a few times. This chain uses TRBV6-1 with TRBJ1-2; a weak D match, TRBD1 (5 bases). Germline CDR1 is MNHNS and CDR2 is SASEGT. The CDR3 has 13 amino acids. V was shortened by 2 bases and J by 5 bases, with 9 bases between the two germline ends. The chain's CDR3 is CASSERGDYGYTF. Written as DNA, the CDR3 is TGTGCCAGCAGTGAACGAGGGGATTATGGCTACACCTTC.

This clone was counted only a few times. This chain links TRBV4-2 with TRBJ2-5; maybe TRBD2 (6 bases). Germline V gene lookup returns CDR1 LGHNA and CDR2 YNFKEQ. This CDR3 region has 15 residues. V lost 1 base and J lost 5, with 14 bases in between. The CDR3 loop reads CASSQGVGDSETQYF. In DNA form, the CDR3 reads TGTGCCAGCAGCCAAGGGGTAGGGGACTCGGAGACCCAGTACTTC.

The chain combines TRBV6-1 with TRBJ2-7; D is unresolved. The CDR3 extends over 13 amino acids. Germline CDR1 and CDR2: MNHNS and SASEGT. V lost 0 bases and J lost 6, with 9 bases in between. CDR3 region: CASSEATRVEQYV. DNA for the CDR3: TGTGCCAGCAGTGAAGCTACCCGTGTCGAGCAGTACGTC.

The CDR3 region has the DNA TGTGCCAGCCGTATCGGGGGTAGCAATCAGCCCCAGCATTTT. It encodes CASRIGGSNQPQHF. This chain uses TRBV27 with TRBJ1-5, with D tentatively TRBD1 (5 bases). The germline gives CDR1 MNHEY, CDR2 SMNVEV (reference sequence). Trimming cost V 8 bases and J 0 bases, with 11 bases left between them. The CDR3 has 14 residues.

V is TRBV10-3 and J is TRBJ2-3, with 8 bases aligning to TRBD1. J gave up 3 bases and V 6 bases, and 8 bases lay outside the gene matches. Germline CDR1 reads ENHRY; CDR2 reads SYGVKD. This CDR3 has 15 residues. The CDR3 DNA reads as TGTGCCATCAGGACCGGGACAGGCGGTACAGATACGCAGTATTTT. Its translation is CAIRTGTGGTDTQYF.

The chain joins TRBV7-9 to TRBJ2-2, with D unresolved. The V gene lost 6 bases and the J gene lost 6 bases, with 14 bases spanning the gap. The CDR3 has 14 amino acids. From germline, CDR1 is SEHNR and CDR2 FQNEAQ (reference sequence). CDR3 in DNA: TGTGCCAGCAGTCACCCTTTTAAGGCCGGGGAGCTGTTTTTT. Translated, it gives CASSHPFKAGELFF.

The chain recombines TRBV27 with TRBJ2-1; 8 nucleotides match TRBD1. The CDR3 spans 14 residues. V lost 2 bases, J lost 7 bases, and 4 bases stayed unmatched. Germline assignment: CDR1 MNHEY and CDR2 SMNVEV (reference sequence). CDR3: CASSLRTGLNEQFF. The DNA for the CDR3 is TGTGCCAGCAGTTTACGGACAGGGCTAAATGAGCAGTTCTTC.

The CDR3 reads CASRERTSGGAWETQYF. The CDR3 bases are TGTGCCAGCAGAGAAAGGACTAGCGGGGGGGCCTGGGAGACCCAGTACTTC. This chain links TRBV5-4 with TRBJ2-5; TRBD2 matches at 15 bases. Losses at the gene ends were 5 bases for V and 5 bases for J; bases not matched to a gene: 10. The CDR3 loop spans 17 amino acids. CDR1 and CDR2 from the germline V gene are SGHNT and YYREEE (reference sequence).

This chain joins TRBV19 and TRBJ2-2; D tentatively fits TRBD1 or TRBD2 (5 bases each). The CDR3 has 15 residues. Trimming removed 3 bases at V and 6 bases at J, with 14 bases between. Germline V gene lookup returns CDR1 LNHDA and CDR2 SQIVND (reference sequence). The CDR3 loop is CASSMGVSIAGELFF. Written as DNA, the CDR3 is TGTGCCAGTAGTATGGGGGTTTCGATCGCCGGGGAGCTGTTTTTT.

The V call is TRBV2, the J call TRBJ1-5; D is uncertain. The germline gives CDR1 SNHLY, CDR2 FYNNEI. The CDR3 is 13 amino acids. V lost 5 bases and J 2 bases, leaving 7 bases between the germline ends. In DNA, the CDR3 is TGTGCCAGCAGTAGCCAGCGCAATCAGCCCCAGCATTTT. The encoded protein is CASSSQRNQPQHF.

This clone has just one count. The genes are TRBV6-1 and TRBJ1-2; D call uncertain. This CDR3 comprises 13 residues. Per germline, CDR1 MNHNS and CDR2 SASEGT. With 1 base removed from V and 10 bases from J, the gap between germline ends came to 13 bases. Here the CDR3 DNA reads TGTGCCAGCAGTGAAGATGGATTGGAGCACTACACCTTC. Protein sequence: CASSEDGLEHYTF.

This chain links TRBV19 with TRBJ2-5; a weak D match, TRBD1 (5 bases). This CDR3 comprises 13 residues. V shed 6 bases and J shed 2 bases, with 10 bases lying between them. Germline V gene sequence: CDR1 LNHDA, CDR2 SQIVND (reference sequence). As DNA, the CDR3 is TGTGCCAGTAGCGACCAGGGACAAGAGACCCAGTACTTC. Translating it yields CASSDQGQETQYF.

As DNA, the CDR3 is TGTGCCAGCAGTATCCTTTTCTCTGGAAACACCATATATTTT. Its protein is CASSILFSGNTIYF. The chain uses TRBV2 and TRBJ1-3; D unresolved. The CDR3 is 14 amino acids. Germline-derived CDR1 and CDR2 are SNHLY and FYNNEI. V was shortened by 5 bases and J by 0 bases, with 8 bases between the two germline ends.

The chain uses TRBV9 and TRBJ2-1; TRBD2 aligns across 7 bases. The CDR3 contains 15 residues. Germline CDR1 SGDLS, CDR2 YYNGEE. V gave up 4 bases and J gave up 9 bases; unmatched junction bases: 13. The DNA of the CDR3 is TGTGCCAGCAGCCCCCGGACTAGTGCCTTTGTTGAGCAGTTCTTC. Protein: CASSPRTSAFVEQFF.

The chain joins TRBV6-1 to TRBJ1-1, with TRBD1 matching 7 bases. Germline CDR1 MNHNS, CDR2 SASEGT. The CDR3 totals 14 residues. Losses at the gene ends were 5 bases for V and 5 bases for J; bases not matched to a gene: 8. The CDR3 sequence is CASSITGDGTEAFF. The CDR3 coding sequence is TGTGCCAGCAGTATTACAGGGGATGGAACTGAAGCTTTCTTT.

The rearrangement joins TRBV7-8 to TRBJ1-5; unclear D gene. Per the germline V gene, CDR1 is SGHVS and CDR2 is FQNEAQ. Trimming left V 1 base short and J 6 bases short, with 13 bases between. CDR3 length: 15 residues. DNA for the CDR3: TGTGCCAGCAGCTTAGTGGAGCAATGGGGTCAGCCCCAGCATTTT. Residues: CASSLVEQWGQPQHF.

This clone was detected only a few times. The chain has TRBV18 and TRBJ1-4; D is undetermined. Germline loops: CDR1 KGHSH, CDR2 LQKENI. The CDR3 has 11 amino acids. Trimming pared 6 bases from V and 13 bases from J, leaving 12 bases between. CDR3: CASSRDRVLFF. CDR3 sequence (DNA): TGTGCCAGCTCGCGAGATAGGGTACTGTTTTTT. Combining the CDR3 with reference TRBV18 and TRBJ1-4 gives the whole variable domain NAGVMQNPRHLVRRRGQEARLRCSPMKGHSHVYWYRQLPEEGLKFMVYLQKENIIDESGMPKERFSAEFPKEGPSILRIQQVVRGDSAAYFCASSRDRVLFFGSGTQLSVL.